The rows below give T cell receptor beta chains drawn from one sample of a study of monozygotic twins with inflammatory bowel disease. TCRdb reprocessed the 5' RACE reads and keeps a single row for each CDR3 protein, giving no DNA. Found here are around 450,000 distinct CDR3 sequences; the top ten clones hold approximately 2.4%. The sequencing sample was made of blood. Receptors originate from a human donor with ulcerative colitis or Crohn's disease, or a healthy co-twin of an affected twin (not recorded which). The CDR3 runs from the conserved cysteine through the conserved F or W. Fields, in order: V gene, J gene, CDR3 protein.

TRBV7-8	TRBJ2-3	CASPDWQVFTDTQYF
TRBV15	TRBJ2-3	CATSRVARGTDTQYF
TRBV11-2	TRBJ2-2	CASSLDMNTGELFF
TRBV4-1	TRBJ2-1	CASSQVGGPDNEQFF
TRBV30	TRBJ1-2	CAWSVLGSGAYGYTF
TRBV12-3/TRBV12-4	TRBJ2-4	CASSDRQQLAKNIQYF
TRBV7-3	TRBJ2-3	CASSRGLAGGDTQYF
TRBV5-5	TRBJ2-1	CASSLLTSGVYNEQFF
TRBV10-3	TRBJ2-1	CAISSSTGLAGRYNEQFF
TRBV7-9	TRBJ2-1	CASSGEREIDEQFF
TRBV9	TRBJ1-6	CASSVPARGGNSPLHF
TRBV3-1	TRBJ1-5	CASSSGGAQPQHF
TRBV5-1	TRBJ2-1	CASTVAGTYNEQFF
TRBV3-1	TRBJ1-4	CASSLTGTGNEKLFF
TRBV7-2	TRBJ2-7	CASSSNPPYEQYF
TRBV11-2	TRBJ2-3	CASSLETSGVTQYF
TRBV7-2	TRBJ1-3	CASSLNRALYF
TRBV5-1	TRBJ2-1	CASSLMSGLSSYNEQFF
TRBV20-1	TRBJ2-2	CSARDTAGVTGELFF
TRBV27	TRBJ2-3	CASSLLGQLYTDTQYF
TRBV20-1	TRBJ2-3	CSAKGRAKRADTQYF
TRBV20-1	TRBJ2-7	CSAPARAHDVYEQYF
TRBV5-1	TRBJ2-3	CASSFADTQYF
TRBV12-3/TRBV12-4	TRBJ2-1	CASSSRGGGGSYNEQFF
TRBV27	TRBJ1-2	CASRMGQGYYGYTF
TRBV7-2	TRBJ2-7	CASSLTGFGDEQYF
TRBV18	TRBJ1-1	CASSPQGISTEAFF
TRBV7-9	TRBJ2-1	CASSRVGTGHNEQFF
TRBV5-4	TRBJ2-2	CASSSGSGGTGELFF
TRBV15	TRBJ2-1	CATSREWRAGYNEQFF
TRBV29-1	TRBJ2-1	CSVEAARDWVYNEQFF
TRBV20-1	TRBJ1-2	CSAMQNPSYTF